The 19 T cell receptor beta chains below were found in one sample sequenced in a study of shared clonotypes between healthy human individuals. Here immunoSEQ multiplex PCR was the method, and the copy in TCRdb shows in-frame clones only, minus some. The repertoire has 2 million to 2.5 million clones, under 97% of them found once; the top ten carry around 0.13%. The source material was naive CD4+ T cells sorted from blood. Stated subset: CD45RA+ positively selected. The receptors stem from a man younger than 35 in good health.

Only one count was recorded for this clone. The rearrangement links TRBV19 to TRBJ1-3; D gene ambiguous. V was trimmed by 0 bases and J by 0 bases, leaving 9 bases between them. Germline V gene lookup returns CDR1 LNHDA and CDR2 SQIVND (reference sequence). This CDR3 has 16 residues. The CDR3, as DNA: TGTGCCAGTAGTATAGATCGTACCCTCTCTGGAAACACCATATATTTT. Residues: CASSIDRTLSGNTIYF. Using reference TRBV19 and TRBJ1-3 for the parts outside the CDR3, the full variable domain is DGGITQSPKYLFRKEGQNVTLSCEQNLNHDAMYWYRQDPGQGLRLIYYSQIVNDFQKGDIAEGYSVSREKKESFPLTVTSAQKNPTAFYLCASSIDRTLSGNTIYFGEGSWLTVV.

The chain couples TRBV10-1 to TRBJ2-1; no clear D gene. Deletions cut 4 bases from V and 9 bases from J, with 13 bases between. Germline V gives CDR1 WNHNN, CDR2 SYGVQD (reference sequence). The CDR3 loop spans 13 amino acids. The CDR3: CASSVQQESEQFF. In nucleotides, the CDR3 is TGCGCCAGCAGTGTCCAGCAGGAGAGTGAGCAGTTCTTC.

The chain uses TRBV27 and TRBJ1-5, with a weak D call TRBD1 (6 bases). V was shortened by 5 bases and J by 0 bases, with 17 bases between the two germline ends. The CDR3 is 17 amino acids. The germline V gene has CDR1 MNHEY and CDR2 SMNVEV (reference sequence). CDR3 amino acids: CASSPTRDTYSNQPQHF. The CDR3 nucleotides read TGTGCCAGCAGTCCGACCCGGGACACCTATAGCAATCAGCCCCAGCATTTT.

The chain joins TRBV2 to TRBJ1-2, with 12 bases lining up with TRBD1. This CDR3 has 16 residues. V lost 5 bases, J lost 2 bases, and 6 bases stayed unmatched. CDR1 and CDR2 from the germline V gene are SNHLY and FYNNEI. CDR3 nucleotides: TGTGCCAGCAGTCTAACCGGGACAGGGGGCAACTATGGCTACACCTTC. As protein: CASSLTGTGGNYGYTF.

The V gene is TRBV9, the J gene TRBJ2-3, with 12 bases that match TRBD2. CDR1 is SGDLS and CDR2 is YYNGEE in the germline V gene. V lost 3 bases and J lost 4; bases outside the gene matches: 3. CDR3 length: 15 amino acids. The CDR3: CASSALAGGSDTQYF. The CDR3 region has the DNA TGTGCCAGCAGCGCACTAGCGGGGGGTTCAGATACGCAGTATTTT.

This clone has only one observation. The V gene is TRBV7-9, the J gene TRBJ1-4; D is uncertain. Germline values: CDR1 SEHNR, CDR2 FQNEAQ (reference sequence). This CDR3 region has 14 residues. The V and J ends lost 4 bases and 5 bases respectively, with 11 bases between them. CDR3 sequence (DNA): TGTGCCAGCAGCTCCGGGATCGTAAATGAAAAACTGTTTTTT. Translation: CASSSGIVNEKLFF. The variable domain in full, completed from reference TRBV7-9 and TRBJ1-4, reads DTGVSQNPRHKITKRGQNVTFRCDPISEHNRLYWYRQTLGQGPEFLTYFQNEAQLEKSRLLSDRFSAERPKGSFSTLEIQRTEQGDSAMYLCASSSGIVNEKLFFGSGTQLSVL.

The chain carries TRBV13 and TRBJ1-1, with D possibly TRBD1 on 5 matching bases. This CDR3 is built from 13 residues. V was pared by 5 bases and J by 0 bases, with 7 bases between. CDR1 PRHDT and CDR2 FYEKMQ come from the germline V gene (reference sequence). The CDR3 protein is CASSLTVNTEAFF. DNA of the CDR3: TGTGCCAGCAGCCTGACAGTGAACACTGAAGCTTTCTTT. The full variable domain, its missing parts supplied by reference TRBV13 and TRBJ1-1, is AAGVIQSPRHLIKEKRETATLKCYPIPRHDTVYWYQQGPGQDPQFLISFYEKMQSDKGSIPDRFSAQQFSDYHSELNMSSLELGDSALYFCASSLTVNTEAFFGQGTRLTVV.

The CDR3 coding sequence is TGTGCCAGCAGTGAAGCGCTTCCCCAACAAGAGACCCAGTACTTC. Its protein product is CASSEALPQQETQYF. This chain links TRBV2 with TRBJ2-5; D not resolved. This CDR3 is built from 15 residues. V shed 0 bases and J shed 2 bases, with 10 bases lying between them. CDR1 and CDR2 from the germline V gene are SNHLY and FYNNEI.

Details on this clone: This sample includes further DNA sequences coding for the same CDR3. The V call is TRBV2, the J call TRBJ2-5, with D unclear. The germline V gene has CDR1 SNHLY and CDR2 FYNNEI. V shed 5 bases and J shed 4 bases, with 2 bases lying between them. This CDR3 contains 10 residues. The CDR3 loop is CASSRETQYF. CDR3 coding DNA: TGTGCCAGCAGTCGAGAGACCCAGTACTTC.

The genes are TRBV15 and TRBJ2-1; 14 bases match TRBD2. This CDR3 has 17 amino acids. V lost 1 base, J lost 9 bases, and 8 bases stayed unmatched. Per the germline V gene, CDR1 is LNHNV and CDR2 is YYDKDF (reference sequence). Here the CDR3 reads CATSRGSTSGRGSEQFF. The CDR3 DNA reads TGTGCCACCAGCAGAGGGTCGACTAGCGGGAGGGGGAGTGAGCAGTTCTTC. Full variable domain (outside the CDR3, taken from reference TRBV15 and TRBJ2-1): DAMVIQNPRYQVTQFGKPVTLSCSQTLNHNVMYWYQQKSSQAPKLLFHYYDKDFNNEADTPDNFQSRRPNTSFCFLDIRSPGLGDTAMYLCATSRGSTSGRGSEQFFGPGTRLTVL.

V and J are TRBV11-2 and TRBJ2-7, with 7 bases aligning to TRBD1. After removal of 4 bases from V and 3 bases from J, the junction contained 6 bases not matched to a gene. Germline V CDR1 and CDR2: SGHAT, FQNNGV. The CDR3 extends over 14 amino acids. Here the CDR3 DNA reads TGTGCCAGCAGCTCCTCGTCAGGGGGCTACGAGCAGTACTTC. Translation: CASSSSSGGYEQYF.

V is TRBV18 and J is TRBJ1-3; maybe TRBD1 (5 bases). Germline values: CDR1 KGHSH, CDR2 LQKENI. Trimming stripped 4 bases from V and 0 bases from J, with 16 bases between. The CDR3 totals 17 residues. CDR3 DNA sequence: TGTGCCAGCTCACGCGAAACACAGGTTCTCTCTGGAAACACCATATATTTT. The encoded protein is CASSRETQVLSGNTIYF.

This rearrangement joins TRBV6-6 to TRBJ1-1; no clear D. The V gene's germline CDR1 is MNHNY and CDR2 SVGAGI (reference sequence). The CDR3 is 12 residues long. V lost 0 bases and J lost 8, with 7 bases in between. CDR3 nucleotide sequence: TGTGCCAGCAGTTACTCCAGAGAGGAAGCTTTCTTT. The encoded protein is CASSYSREEAFF.

This clone has more than one count but fewer than ten. This sample includes further DNA sequences coding for the same CDR3. The rearrangement uses TRBV7-2 and TRBJ2-7; a weak D match, TRBD2 (6 bases). CDR3 size: 15 residues. Germline V gene data show CDR1 as SGHTA and CDR2 as FQGNSA. The ends were cut back, 1 base at V and 2 bases at J, with 12 bases in the middle. The CDR3 coding sequence is TGTGCCAGCAGCTTAGTAGTAGCGGTTCCCTACGAGCAGTACTTC. Its protein is CASSLVVAVPYEQYF. The variable domain in full, completed from reference TRBV7-2 and TRBJ2-7, reads GAGVSQSPSNKVTEKGKDVELRCDPISGHTALYWYRQSLGQGLEFLIYFQGNSAPDKSGLPSDRFSAERTGGSVSTLTIQRTQQEDSAVYLCASSLVVAVPYEQYFGPGTRLTVT.

The chain joins TRBV11-2 to TRBJ2-3; possibly TRBD1 or TRBD2 for D (6 bases each). The CDR3 totals 14 residues. Germline V gives CDR1 SGHAT, CDR2 FQNNGV. Trimming left V 5 bases short and J 6 bases short, with 15 bases between. In DNA form, the CDR3 reads TGTGCCAGCAGCCAAGGGCAGGGGAGGGATACGCAGTATTTT. Translating it yields CASSQGQGRDTQYF.

The chain couples TRBV5-4 to TRBJ1-6, with D perhaps TRBD1 (5 bases). The CDR3 covers 16 residues. V was trimmed by 3 bases and J by 7 bases, leaving 17 bases between them. Germline-derived CDR1 and CDR2 are SGHNT and YYREEE (reference sequence). The CDR3 coding sequence is TGTGCCAGCAGCTCCCTCGGGGGGGTGAAGAATTCACCCCTCCACTTT. Its translation: CASSSLGGVKNSPLHF.

With regard to this clone: Different DNA sequences within this sample yield the same CDR3. V gene TRBV5-1 combines with J gene TRBJ2-5; 8 bases map to TRBD2. The CDR3 loop spans 14 amino acids. The V and J ends lost 0 bases and 5 bases, in that order; junction bases with no gene match: 3. In germline, CDR1 is SGHRS, CDR2 YFSETQ. This CDR3 is CASSLGSGGETQYF. DNA for the CDR3: TGCGCCAGCAGCTTGGGATCGGGAGGGGAGACCCAGTACTTC.

This sequence joins TRBV27 and TRBJ1-6; D ambiguous. V was trimmed by 5 bases and J by 9 bases, leaving 14 bases between them. From germline, CDR1 is MNHEY and CDR2 SMNVEV (reference sequence). CDR3 length equals 14 residues. CDR3 sequence: CASSRAWLGSPLHF. The CDR3 DNA reads TGTGCCAGCAGTCGAGCGTGGCTGGGTTCACCCCTCCACTTT.

This clone has a single count. This chain joins TRBV4-1 and TRBJ1-3, with D possibly matching TRBD1 (5 bases). V gave up 0 bases and J gave up 0 bases, with 9 bases separating them. Looked up from germline, CDR1 is MGHRA and CDR2 is YSYEKL. CDR3 length equals 16 residues. The CDR3 here is CASSQETALSGNTIYF. DNA for the CDR3: TGCGCCAGCAGCCAAGAGACAGCGCTCTCTGGAAACACCATATATTTT.